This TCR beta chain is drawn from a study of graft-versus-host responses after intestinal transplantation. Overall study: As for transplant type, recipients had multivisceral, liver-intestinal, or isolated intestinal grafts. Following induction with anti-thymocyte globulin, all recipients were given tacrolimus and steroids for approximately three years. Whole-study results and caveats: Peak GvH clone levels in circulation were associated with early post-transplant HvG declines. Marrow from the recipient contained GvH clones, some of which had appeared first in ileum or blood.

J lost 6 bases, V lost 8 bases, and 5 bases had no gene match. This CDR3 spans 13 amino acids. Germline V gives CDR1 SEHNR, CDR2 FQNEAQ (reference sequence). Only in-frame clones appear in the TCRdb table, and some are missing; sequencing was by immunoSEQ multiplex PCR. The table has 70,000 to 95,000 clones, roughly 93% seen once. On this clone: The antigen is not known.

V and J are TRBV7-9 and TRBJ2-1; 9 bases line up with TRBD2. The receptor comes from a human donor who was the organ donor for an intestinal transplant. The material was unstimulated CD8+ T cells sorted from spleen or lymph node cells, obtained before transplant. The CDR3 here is CASAGGWPNEQFF. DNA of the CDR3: TGTGCCAGCGCGGGGGGGTGGCCCAATGAGCAGTTCTTC. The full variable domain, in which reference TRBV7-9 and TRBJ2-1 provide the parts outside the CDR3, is DTGVSQNPRHKITKRGQNVTFRCDPISEHNRLYWYRQTLGQGPEFLTYFQNEAQLEKSRLLSDRFSAERPKGSFSTLEIQRTEQGDSAMYLCASAGGWPNEQFFGPGTRLTVL.